These T cell receptor beta chains were read from a single sample in a study of cytomegalovirus exposure and HLA in healthy donors. Sequencing was performed with immunoSEQ multiplex PCR; in TCRdb, only in-frame clones are kept and a portion is missing. Seen here are some 150,000 clones, roughly 78% observed once, and the top ten hold roughly 2.2%. Sequencing was done on a sample of PBMCs. The receptor source for this set is a man in his thirties or forties in good health and CMV-seronegative. CDR3s leave out the opening cysteine and the closing phenylalanine or tryptophan.

J: TRBJ2-7
length: 10
V: TRBV30
CDR3: ASSGQVYEQY

J: TRBJ2-7
length: 13
V: TRBV16
CDR3: ASGPGTPILHEQY

J: TRBJ2-7
length: 11
V: TRBV25-1
CDR3: ASRGQGDHEQY

J: TRBJ1-4
length: 13
V: TRBV4-2
CDR3: ASSQSGNKDEKLF

J: TRBJ1-1
length: 15
V: TRBV7-9
CDR3: ASSLAWGQGSITEAF

J: TRBJ2-5
length: 13
V: TRBV5-1
CDR3: ASSSKQGPQETQY

J: TRBJ1-4
length: 12
V: TRBV6-1
CDR3: ASSVQGRGEKLF

J: TRBJ2-3
length: 12
V: TRBV18
CDR3: ASSSQRGTDTQY

J: TRBJ2-2
length: 13
V: TRBV19
CDR3: ASSRHVLNTGELF

J: TRBJ1-1
length: 12
V: TRBV12-5
CDR3: ASGFGTTNTEAF

J: TRBJ2-5
length: 13
V: TRBV15
CDR3: ATSLGTSGRKTQY

J: TRBJ2-2
length: 9
V: TRBV2
CDR3: ASRVGRQLF

J: TRBJ2-1
length: 10
V: TRBV7-9
CDR3: ASSLSWSEQF

J: TRBJ2-7
length: 12
V: TRBV6-5
CDR3: ASSYGLAGYEQY

J: TRBJ2-6
length: 13
V: TRBV2
CDR3: ASRTTDSGANVLT

J: TRBJ2-5
length: 12
V: TRBV5-5
CDR3: ASSLGQALETQY

J: TRBJ2-2
length: 13
V: TRBV2
CDR3: ASSSTSGGTGELF

J: TRBJ2-3
length: 14
V: TRBV2
CDR3: ASSGVRTSGRATQY

J: TRBJ1-1
length: 12
V: TRBV29-1
CDR3: SVQIQTLHTEAF

J: TRBJ2-1
length: 13
V: TRBV7-9
CDR3: ASSPPLAGVPEQF

J: TRBJ1-5
length: 15
V: TRBV2
CDR3: ASGTPIAGSSNQPQH

J: TRBJ1-5
length: 13
V: TRBV6-1
CDR3: ASKRQGEMGQPQH